The clone carrying this T cell receptor beta chain was found once. Antigen specificity is unknown. The repertoire was sequenced with immunoSEQ multiplex PCR; TCRdb's copy has only in-frame clones and lacks some. The data hold tens of thousands of clones, with over 80% observed a single time. This entry belongs to a study of OX40 agonist ivuxolimab in advanced cancers. Study details: 30% to 40% of patients had received prior checkpoint inhibitor therapy. Study outcomes and limitations: The mean number of expanded clones was higher in CD8+ T cells than in CD4+.

With 1 base removed from V and 7 bases from J, the gap between germline ends came to 11 bases. The CDR3 is 13 amino acids. Germline V gene data show CDR1 as MNHNS and CDR2 as SASEGT. At cycle 4 day 1, cycle 7 day 1, and baseline, blood was sampled. The sequence was obtained from an adult with an advanced solid tumor such as melanoma, head and neck, liver or kidney cancer. The input for sequencing was CD4+ or CD8+ T cells sorted from blood, taken in a trial of the OX40 agonist ivuxolimab. The gene calls are TRBV6-1 and TRBJ2-7; possible D gene TRBD2, 5 bases. CDR3 bases: TGTGCCAGCAGTGAAGATTGGACGGGGGAGCAGTACTTC. Its protein product is CASSEDWTGEQYF.